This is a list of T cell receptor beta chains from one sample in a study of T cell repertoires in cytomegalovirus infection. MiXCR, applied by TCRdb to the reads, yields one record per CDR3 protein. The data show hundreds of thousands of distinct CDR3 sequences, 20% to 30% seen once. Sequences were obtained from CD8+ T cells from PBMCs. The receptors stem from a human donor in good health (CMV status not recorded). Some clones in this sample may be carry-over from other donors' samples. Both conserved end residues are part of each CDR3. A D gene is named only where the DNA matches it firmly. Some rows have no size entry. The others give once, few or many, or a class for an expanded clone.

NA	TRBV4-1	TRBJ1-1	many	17	CASTPRVLRQLNTEAFF	TGCGCCAGCACTCCACGTGTCTTAAGGCAGCTAAACACTGAAGCTTTCTTT
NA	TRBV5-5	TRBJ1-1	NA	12	CATRGEGTEAFF	TGTGCCACCCGGGGGGAGGGGACTGAAGCTTTCTTT
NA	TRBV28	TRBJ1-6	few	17	CASSLKGPSSYNSPLHF	TGTGCCAGCAGTTTAAAAGGGCCAAGCTCCTATAATTCACCCCTCCACTTT
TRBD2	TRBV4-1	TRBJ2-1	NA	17	CASSQGTSWEPYNEQFF	TGCGCCAGCAGCCAAGGGACTAGCTGGGAACCCTACAATGAGCAGTTCTTC
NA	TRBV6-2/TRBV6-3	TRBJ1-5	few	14	CASRVRASNQPQHF	TGTGCCAGCAGAGTCAGGGCTAGCAATCAGCCCCAGCATTTT
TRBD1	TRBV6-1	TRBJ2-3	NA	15	CASSEDRGRVDTQYF	TGTGCCAGCAGCGAGGACAGGGGGCGAGTAGATACGCAGTATTTT
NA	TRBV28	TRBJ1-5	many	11	CASSFNQPQHF	TGTGCCAGCAGCTTCAATCAGCCCCAGCATTTT
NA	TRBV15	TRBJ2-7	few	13	CATSRGRGHEQYF	TGTGCCACCAGCAGAGGGCGGGGGCATGAGCAGTACTTC
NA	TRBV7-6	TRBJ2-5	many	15	CASSFGGGLQETQYF	TGTGCCAGCAGCTTTGGAGGGGGACTCCAAGAGACCCAGTACTTC
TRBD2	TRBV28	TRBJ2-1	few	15	CASSWGEAGGFEQFF	TGTGCCAGCAGTTGGGGAGAAGCGGGGGGTTTTGAGCAGTTCTTC
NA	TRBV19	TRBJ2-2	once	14	CASSLAGHTGELFF	TGTGCCAGTAGTTTAGCAGGCCACACCGGGGAGCTGTTTTTT
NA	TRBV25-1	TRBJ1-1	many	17	CASSATRRVEVDTEAFF	TGTGCCAGCAGTGCCACCCGAAGGGTAGAGGTAGACACTGAAGCTTTCTTT
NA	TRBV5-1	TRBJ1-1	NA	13	CASSPFFATEAFF	TGCGCCAGCAGCCCCTTCTTCGCCACTGAAGCTTTCTTT
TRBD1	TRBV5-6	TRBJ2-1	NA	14	CASTTGGAYNEQFF	TGTGCCAGCACAACAGGGGGCGCCTACAATGAGCAGTTCTTC
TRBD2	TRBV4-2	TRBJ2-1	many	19	CASSQDGNSGGYPNNEQFF	TGTGCCAGCAGCCAAGATGGGAATAGCGGGGGGTATCCTAACAATGAGCAGTTCTTC
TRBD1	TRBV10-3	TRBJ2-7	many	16	CAISEEGQGVAYEQYF	TGTGCCATCAGTGAGGAGGGACAGGGGGTAGCCTACGAGCAGTACTTC
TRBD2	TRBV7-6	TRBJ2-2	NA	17	CASSLGRGGVLTGELFF	TGTGCCAGCAGCTTAGGACGGGGGGGCGTCCTCACCGGGGAGCTGTTTTTT
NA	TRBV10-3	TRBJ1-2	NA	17	CAISFKVRDGDNYGYTF	TGTGCCATCAGTTTTAAAGTCCGGGACGGTGATAACTATGGCTACACCTTC
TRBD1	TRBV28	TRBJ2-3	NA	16	CASSDPGGLATDTQYF	TGTGCCAGCAGCGACCCAGGGGGCCTAGCCACAGATACGCAGTATTTT
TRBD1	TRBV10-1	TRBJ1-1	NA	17	CASSADRTGRMNTEAFF	TGCGCCAGCAGTGCGGACCGGACAGGGCGTATGAACACTGAAGCTTTCTTT
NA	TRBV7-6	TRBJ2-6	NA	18	CASSLAGPTGSGANVLTF	TGTGCCAGCAGCTTAGCGGGGCCCACCGGCTCTGGGGCCAACGTCCTGACTTTC
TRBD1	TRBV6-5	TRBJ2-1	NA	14	CASSYGTGGDEQFF	TGTGCCAGCAGTTACGGGACAGGGGGCGATGAGCAGTTCTTC
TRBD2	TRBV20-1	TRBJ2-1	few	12	CSVSRGGNEQFF	TGCAGCGTATCGCGGGGGGGCAATGAGCAGTTCTTC
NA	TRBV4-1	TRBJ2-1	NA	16	CASSHHGRPLSNEQFF	TGCGCCAGCAGCCACCATGGCAGGCCCTTATCCAATGAGCAGTTCTTC
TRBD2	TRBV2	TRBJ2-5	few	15	CASTGTSGGPETQYF	TGTGCCAGCACAGGGACTAGCGGGGGGCCAGAGACCCAGTACTTC
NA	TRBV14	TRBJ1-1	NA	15	CASSQDWGRNTEAFF	TGTGCCAGCAGCCAAGATTGGGGCAGGAACACTGAAGCTTTCTTT
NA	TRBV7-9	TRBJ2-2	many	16	CASTPAWTLNTGELFF	TGTGCCAGCACCCCTGCATGGACCCTGAACACCGGGGAGCTGTTTTTT
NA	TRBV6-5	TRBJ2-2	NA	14	CASSWLGGTGELFF	TGTGCCAGCAGTTGGCTAGGGGGGACCGGGGAGCTGTTTTTT
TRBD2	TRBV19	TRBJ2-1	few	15	CASSPAGGPSGEQFF	TGTGCCAGTAGCCCAGCGGGGGGGCCGTCGGGTGAGCAGTTCTTC
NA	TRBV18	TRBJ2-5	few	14	CASSPEVGQETQYF	TGTGCCAGCTCACCAGAGGTCGGCCAAGAGACCCAGTACTTC
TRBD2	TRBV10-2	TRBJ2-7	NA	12	CATRGIGNEQYF	TGCGCCACGCGGGGGATTGGGAACGAGCAGTACTTC
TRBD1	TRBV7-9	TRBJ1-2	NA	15	CASSLAQDRVKGYTF	TGTGCCAGCAGTCTAGCCCAGGACAGGGTGAAGGGCTACACCTTC
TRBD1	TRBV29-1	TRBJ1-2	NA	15	CSVESQGSTNYGYTF	TGCAGCGTTGAGTCACAGGGGTCGACTAACTATGGCTACACCTTC
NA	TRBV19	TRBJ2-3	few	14	CASSMLTSTDTQYF	TGTGCCAGTAGTATGCTGACAAGCACAGATACGCAGTATTTT
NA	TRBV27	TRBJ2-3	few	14	CASTPEEATDTQYF	TGTGCCAGCACGCCTGAAGAGGCCACAGATACGCAGTATTTT
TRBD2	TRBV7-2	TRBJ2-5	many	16	CASSLGGGGAWETQYF	TGTGCCAGCAGCTTAGGGGGCGGGGGGGCCTGGGAGACCCAGTACTTC
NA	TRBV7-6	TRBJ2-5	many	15	CASSLEGRDQETQYF	TGTGCCAGCAGCTTAGAGGGACGGGACCAAGAGACCCAGTACTTC
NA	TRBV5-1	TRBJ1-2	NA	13	CASSLESGDGYTF	TGCGCCAGCAGCTTGGAGTCAGGGGATGGCTACACCTTC
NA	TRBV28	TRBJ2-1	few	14	CASSFGRRYNEQFF	TGTGCCAGCAGTTTCGGACGACGATACAATGAGCAGTTCTTC
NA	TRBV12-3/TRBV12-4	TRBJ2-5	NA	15	CASTPGSWVGETQYF	TGTGCCAGCACCCCTGGGAGCTGGGTGGGAGAGACCCAGTACTTC
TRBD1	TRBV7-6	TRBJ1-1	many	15	CASSLEAGGNTEAFF	TGTGCCAGCAGCTTAGAGGCAGGGGGCAACACTGAAGCTTTCTTT
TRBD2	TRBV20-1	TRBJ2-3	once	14	CSAALAGVTDTQYF	TGCAGTGCCGCCCTAGCGGGGGTGACAGATACGCAGTATTTT
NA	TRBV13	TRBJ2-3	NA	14	CASSLGRGAGTQYF	TGTGCCAGCAGCCTTGGACGTGGGGCAGGGACGCAGTATTTT
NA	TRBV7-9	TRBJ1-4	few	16	CASSLVEGSTNEKLFF	TGTGCCAGCAGCTTAGTCGAGGGATCAACTAATGAAAAACTGTTTTTT
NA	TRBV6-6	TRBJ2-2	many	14	CASSDTWNTGELFF	TGTGCCAGCAGTGACACATGGAACACCGGGGAGCTGTTTTTT
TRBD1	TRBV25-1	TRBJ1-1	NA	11	CASSVTGRAFF	TGTGCCAGCAGCGTGACAGGGAGAGCTTTCTTT
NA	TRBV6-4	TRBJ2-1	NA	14	CVSSERGFKDEQFF	TGTGTCAGCAGTGAAAGAGGGTTTAAGGATGAGCAGTTCTTC
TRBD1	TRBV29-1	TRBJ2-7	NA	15	CSVEDRDRGPYEQYF	TGCAGCGTTGAAGACCGGGACAGGGGGCCCTACGAGCAGTACTTC
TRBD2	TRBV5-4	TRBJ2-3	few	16	CASSLDSGGQEDTQYF	TGTGCCAGCAGCTTGGATAGCGGGGGGCAGGAAGATACGCAGTATTTT
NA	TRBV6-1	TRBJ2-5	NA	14	CASSDEQPKGTQYF	TGTGCCAGCAGTGATGAACAGCCAAAGGGGACCCAGTACTTC
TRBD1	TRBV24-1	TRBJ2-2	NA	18	CATSARDRGPETPGELFF	TGTGCCACCAGTGCCCGGGACAGGGGCCCCGAGACCCCCGGGGAGCTGTTTTTT
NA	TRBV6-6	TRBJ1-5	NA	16	CASSYSLEAGNQPQHF	TGTGCCAGCAGTTACTCGTTGGAAGCAGGCAATCAGCCCCAGCATTTT
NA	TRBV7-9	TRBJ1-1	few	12	CASWGRDTEAFF	TGTGCCAGCTGGGGGAGGGACACTGAAGCTTTCTTT
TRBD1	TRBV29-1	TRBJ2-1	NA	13	CSVHRGNYNEQFF	TGCAGCGTCCACAGGGGGAACTACAATGAGCAGTTCTTC